This T cell receptor beta chain was obtained from a study of CXCR3-negative and CXCR3-positive naive CD8 T cells. Broader study findings: Diversity proved comparably high across both naive subsets and much lower in memory CD8+ cells. Naive subsets had comparable surface CD5, so TRB CDR3 properties gauged TCR strength.

Germline V gene data show CDR1 as SGHVS and CDR2 as FQNEAQ. This CDR3 has 14 residues. UMI-tagged TRB cDNA libraries were built via 5' RACE. TCRdb reprocessed the 5' RACE reads and stores each CDR3 protein as one record, lacking DNA. This sample's clone table lists approximately 100,000 distinct CDR3 sequences. As concerns this clonotype: Its cognate antigen is unknown.

The chain has TRBV7-8 and TRBJ2-7; there is no DNA to check the TCRdb D call of TRBD2. The source is a human donor in good health. Some clones in this sample may be carry-over from other donors' samples. Sequenced: naive CXCR3- CD8+ T cells from blood. The subset was: CD45RO-CCR7+CD27+CD95- naive CD8+ T cells lacking CXCR3 (TNR3-). The chain's CDR3 is CASSLQPLADEQYF.